This T cell receptor beta chain is drawn from a study of T cells in Graves' hyperthyroidism and ophthalmopathy. RNA transcripts gave rise to amplified TCR beta CDR3 regions. HTBI primers drove first-round RT-PCR of the TCR CDR3. TCRdb reprocessed the multiplex PCR reads via MiXCR and lists one record per CDR3 protein. The profile shows around 520,000 distinct CDR3 sequences, 14% of them singletons. This clonotype has only a few counts. V lost 5 bases to trimming and J lost 6 bases, with 20 bases between them. Germline loops: CDR1 MDHEN, CDR2 SYDVKM. The CDR3 covers 15 residues. Uncontrolled infections, other autoimmune diseases, pregnancy or lactation led to exclusion of patients.

The clonotype comes from a woman in her thirties or forties with Graves' hyperthyroidism. Sequencing was carried out using blood. This chain links TRBV28 with TRBJ2-7; D remains unclear. CDR3: CASSLPEWGLSEQYF. For the CDR3, the DNA is TGTGCCAGCAGTCTACCGGAGTGGGGTTTGAGCGAGCAGTACTTC. Combining the CDR3 with reference TRBV28 and TRBJ2-7 gives the whole variable domain DVKVTQSSRYLVKRTGEKVFLECVQDMDHENMFWYRQDPGLGLRLIYFSYDVKMKEKGDIPEGYSVSREKKERFSLILESASTNQTSMYLCASSLPEWGLSEQYFGPGTRLTVT.